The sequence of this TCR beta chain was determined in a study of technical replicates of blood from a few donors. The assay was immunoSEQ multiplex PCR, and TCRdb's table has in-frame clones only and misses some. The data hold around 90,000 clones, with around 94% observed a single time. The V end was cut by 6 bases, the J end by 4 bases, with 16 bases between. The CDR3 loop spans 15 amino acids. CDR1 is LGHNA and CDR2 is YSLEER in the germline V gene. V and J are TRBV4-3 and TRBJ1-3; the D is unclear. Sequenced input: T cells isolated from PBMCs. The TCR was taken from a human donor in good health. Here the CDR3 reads CASRSTLNRGNTIYF. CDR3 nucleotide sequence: TGCGCCAGCAGATCTACCCTTAACCGAGGAAACACCATATATTTT.